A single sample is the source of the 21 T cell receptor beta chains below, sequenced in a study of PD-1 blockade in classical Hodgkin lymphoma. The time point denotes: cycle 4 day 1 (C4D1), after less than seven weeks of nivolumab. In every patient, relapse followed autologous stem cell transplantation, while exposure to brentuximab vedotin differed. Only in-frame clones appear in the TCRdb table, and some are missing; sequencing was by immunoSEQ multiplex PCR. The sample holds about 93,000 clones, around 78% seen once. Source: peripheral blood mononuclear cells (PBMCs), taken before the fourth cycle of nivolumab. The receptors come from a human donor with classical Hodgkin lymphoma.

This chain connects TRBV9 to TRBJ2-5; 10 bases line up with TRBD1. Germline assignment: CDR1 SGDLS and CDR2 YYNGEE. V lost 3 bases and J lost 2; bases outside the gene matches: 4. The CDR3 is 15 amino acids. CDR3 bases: TGTGCCAGCAGCGACGGACAGGGGGGTCAAGAGACCCAGTACTTC. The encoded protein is CASSDGQGGQETQYF.

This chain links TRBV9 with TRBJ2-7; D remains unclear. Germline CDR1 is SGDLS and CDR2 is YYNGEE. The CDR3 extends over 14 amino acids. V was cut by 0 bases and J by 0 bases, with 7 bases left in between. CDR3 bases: TGTGCCAGCAGCGTAGACCGGGTCTCCTACGAGCAGTACTTC. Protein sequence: CASSVDRVSYEQYF.

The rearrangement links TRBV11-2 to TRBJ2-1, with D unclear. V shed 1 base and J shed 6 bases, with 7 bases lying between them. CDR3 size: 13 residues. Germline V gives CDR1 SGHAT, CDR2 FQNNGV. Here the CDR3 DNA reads TGTGCCAGCAGCTTAGTAGAAAGCAATGAGCAGTTCTTC. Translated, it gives CASSLVESNEQFF.

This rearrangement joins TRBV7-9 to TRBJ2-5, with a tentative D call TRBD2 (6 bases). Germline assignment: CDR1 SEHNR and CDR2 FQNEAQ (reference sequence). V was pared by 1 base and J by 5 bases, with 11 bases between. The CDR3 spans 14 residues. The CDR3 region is CASSLGRARETQYF. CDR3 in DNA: TGTGCCAGCAGCTTAGGGAGGGCCAGGGAGACCCAGTACTTC. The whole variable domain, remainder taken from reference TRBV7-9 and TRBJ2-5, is DTGVSQNPRHKITKRGQNVTFRCDPISEHNRLYWYRQTLGQGPEFLTYFQNEAQLEKSRLLSDRFSAERPKGSFSTLEIQRTEQGDSAMYLCASSLGRARETQYFGPGTRLLVL.

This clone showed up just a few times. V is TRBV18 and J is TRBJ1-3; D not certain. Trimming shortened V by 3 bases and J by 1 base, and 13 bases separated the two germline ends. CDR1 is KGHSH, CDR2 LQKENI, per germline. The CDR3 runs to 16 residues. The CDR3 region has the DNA TGTGCCAGCTCACCGGGTCGCGGAGGGTCTGGAAACACCATATATTTT. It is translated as CASSPGRGGSGNTIYF.

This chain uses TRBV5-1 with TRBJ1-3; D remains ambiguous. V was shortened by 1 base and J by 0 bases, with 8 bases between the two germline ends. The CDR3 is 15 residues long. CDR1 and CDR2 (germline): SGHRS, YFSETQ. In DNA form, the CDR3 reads TGCGCCAGCAGCTTGAATGGGATCTCTGGAAACACCATATATTTT. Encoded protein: CASSLNGISGNTIYF.

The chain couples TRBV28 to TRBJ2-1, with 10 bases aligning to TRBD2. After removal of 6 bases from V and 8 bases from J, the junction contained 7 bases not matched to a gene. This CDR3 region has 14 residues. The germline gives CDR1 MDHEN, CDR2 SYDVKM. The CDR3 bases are TGTGCCAGCAGATCCGGGACTAGCGTCGATGAGCAGTTCTTC. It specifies CASRSGTSVDEQFF.

The CDR3 here is CASSLWTEAFF. CDR3 DNA sequence: TGTGCCAGCAGCTTGTGGACTGAAGCTTTCTTT. The chain links TRBV5-6 to TRBJ1-1; D call uncertain. The CDR3 runs to 11 residues. Trimming took off 1 base at V and 5 bases at J, with 3 bases between the two ends. Germline V gives CDR1 SGHDT, CDR2 YYEEEE.

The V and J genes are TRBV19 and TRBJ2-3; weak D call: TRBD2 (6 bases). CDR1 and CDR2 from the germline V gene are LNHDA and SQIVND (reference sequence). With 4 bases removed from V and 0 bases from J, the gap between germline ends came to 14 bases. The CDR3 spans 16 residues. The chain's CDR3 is CASSTLAGSSTDTQYF. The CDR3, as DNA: TGTGCCAGTAGTACTTTGGCGGGATCTAGCACAGATACGCAGTATTTT.

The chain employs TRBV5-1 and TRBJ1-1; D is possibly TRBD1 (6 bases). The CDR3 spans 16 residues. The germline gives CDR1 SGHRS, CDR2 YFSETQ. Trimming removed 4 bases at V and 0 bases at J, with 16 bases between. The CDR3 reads CASSRHAGDMNTEAFF. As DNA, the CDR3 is TGCGCCAGCAGCCGACACGCAGGGGACATGAACACTGAAGCTTTCTTT.

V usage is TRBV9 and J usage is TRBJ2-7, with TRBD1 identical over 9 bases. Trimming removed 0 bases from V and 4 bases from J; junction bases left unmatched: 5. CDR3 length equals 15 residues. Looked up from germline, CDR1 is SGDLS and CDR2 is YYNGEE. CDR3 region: CASSVGTGGDYEQYF. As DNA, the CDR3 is TGTGCCAGCAGCGTAGGCACAGGGGGCGATTACGAGCAGTACTTC.

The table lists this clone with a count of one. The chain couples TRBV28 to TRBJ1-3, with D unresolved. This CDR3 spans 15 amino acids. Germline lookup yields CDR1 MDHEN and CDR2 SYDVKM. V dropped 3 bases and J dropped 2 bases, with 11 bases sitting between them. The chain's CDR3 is CASSLGSHAGNTIYF. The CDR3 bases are TGTGCCAGCAGTTTGGGTAGTCACGCTGGAAACACCATATATTTT.

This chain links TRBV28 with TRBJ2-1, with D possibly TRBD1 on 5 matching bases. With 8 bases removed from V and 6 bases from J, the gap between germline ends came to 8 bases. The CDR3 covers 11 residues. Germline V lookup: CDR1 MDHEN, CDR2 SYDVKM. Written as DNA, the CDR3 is TGTGCCAGCCCTAGGGGCAATGAGCAGTTCTTC. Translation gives CASPRGNEQFF.

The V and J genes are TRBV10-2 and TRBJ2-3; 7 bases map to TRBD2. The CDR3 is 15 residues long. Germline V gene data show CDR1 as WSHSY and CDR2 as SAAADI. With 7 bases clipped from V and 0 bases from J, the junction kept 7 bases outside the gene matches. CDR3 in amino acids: CASKRGTSSTDTQYF. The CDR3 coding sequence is TGCGCCAGCAAGCGGGGCACTTCTAGCACAGATACGCAGTATTTT.

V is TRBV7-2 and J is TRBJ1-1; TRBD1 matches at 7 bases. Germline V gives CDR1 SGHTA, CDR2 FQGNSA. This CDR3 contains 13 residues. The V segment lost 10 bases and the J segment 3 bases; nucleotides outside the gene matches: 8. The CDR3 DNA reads TGTGCCACCGAGACAGGGTGGGACACTGAAGCTTTCTTT. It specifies CATETGWDTEAFF.

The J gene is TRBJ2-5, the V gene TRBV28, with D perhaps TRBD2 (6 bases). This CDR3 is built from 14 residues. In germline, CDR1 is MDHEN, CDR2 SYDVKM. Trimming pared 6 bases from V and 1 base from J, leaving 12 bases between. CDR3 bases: TGTGCCAGCAGCCGCTTAGCGGTCCAAGAGACCCAGTACTTC. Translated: CASSRLAVQETQYF.

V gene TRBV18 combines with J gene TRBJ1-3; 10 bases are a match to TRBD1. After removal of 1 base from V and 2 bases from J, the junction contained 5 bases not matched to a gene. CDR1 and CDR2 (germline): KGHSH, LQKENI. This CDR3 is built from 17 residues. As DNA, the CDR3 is TGTGCCAGCTCACCACTTTCAGGACAGGGGGCTGGAAACACCATATATTTT. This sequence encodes CASSPLSGQGAGNTIYF.

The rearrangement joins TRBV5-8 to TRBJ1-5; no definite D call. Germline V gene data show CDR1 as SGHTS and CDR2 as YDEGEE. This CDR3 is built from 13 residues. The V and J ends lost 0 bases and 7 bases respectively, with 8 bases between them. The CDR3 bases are TGTGCCAGCAGCTTGGAAGCGTGGCAGCCCCAGCATTTT. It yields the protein CASSLEAWQPQHF.

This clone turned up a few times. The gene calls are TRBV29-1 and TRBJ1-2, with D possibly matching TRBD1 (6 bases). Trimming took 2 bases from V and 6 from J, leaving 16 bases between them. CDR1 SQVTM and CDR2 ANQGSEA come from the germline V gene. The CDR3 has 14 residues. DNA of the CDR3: TGCAGCGTTGAATTGTCGGCAGGGGCTCATGGCTACACCTTC. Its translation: CSVELSAGAHGYTF.

CDR3 in amino acids: CASSRRQGSYNEQFF. CDR3 in DNA: TGTGCCAGCAGTCGCCGACAGGGATCCTACAATGAGCAGTTCTTC. The chain links TRBV28 to TRBJ2-1, with 7 bases identical to TRBD1. Germline V lookup: CDR1 MDHEN, CDR2 SYDVKM. The CDR3 has 15 residues. The V gene end was trimmed by 5 bases and the J gene end by 1 base; junction bases not matched to a gene: 5.

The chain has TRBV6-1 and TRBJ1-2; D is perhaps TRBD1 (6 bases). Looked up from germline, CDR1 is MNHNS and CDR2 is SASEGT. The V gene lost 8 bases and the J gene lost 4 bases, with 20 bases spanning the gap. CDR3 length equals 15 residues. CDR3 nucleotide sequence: TGTGCCAGCGTGGAAGTAGCGGGGGCGGGCTATGGCTACACCTTC. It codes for CASVEVAGAGYGYTF.